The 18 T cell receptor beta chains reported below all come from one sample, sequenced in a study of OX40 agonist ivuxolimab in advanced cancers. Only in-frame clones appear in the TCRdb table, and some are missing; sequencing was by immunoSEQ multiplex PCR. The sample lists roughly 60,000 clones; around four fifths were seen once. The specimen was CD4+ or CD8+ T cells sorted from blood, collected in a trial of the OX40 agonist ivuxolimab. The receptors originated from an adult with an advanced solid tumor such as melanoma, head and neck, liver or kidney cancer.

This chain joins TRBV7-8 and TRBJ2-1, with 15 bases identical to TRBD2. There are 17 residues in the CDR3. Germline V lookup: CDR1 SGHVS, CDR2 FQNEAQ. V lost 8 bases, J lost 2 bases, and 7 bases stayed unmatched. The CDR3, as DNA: TGTGCCAGCGCCAGGACTAGCGGGGGGGTCACCTACAATGAGCAGTTCTTC. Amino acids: CASARTSGGVTYNEQFF. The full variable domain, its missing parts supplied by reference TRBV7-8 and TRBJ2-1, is GAGVSQSPRYKVAKRGQDVALRCDPISGHVSLFWYQQALGQGPEFLTYFQNEAQLDKSGLPSDRFFAERPEGSVSTLKIQRTQQEDSAVYLCASARTSGGVTYNEQFFGPGTRLTVL.

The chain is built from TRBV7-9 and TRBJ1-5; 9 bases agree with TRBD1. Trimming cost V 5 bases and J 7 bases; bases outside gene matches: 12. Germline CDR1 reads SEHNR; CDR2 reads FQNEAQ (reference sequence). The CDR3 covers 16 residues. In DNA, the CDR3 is TGTGCCAGCAGCCAGCAGGGACAGGGAAGAGGGCAGCCCCAGCATTTT. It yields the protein CASSQQGQGRGQPQHF.

The CDR3 loop is CASSLNSDEQFF. DNA of the CDR3: TGTGCCAGCTCTCTTAACTCCGATGAGCAGTTCTTC. The chain combines TRBV18 with TRBJ2-1; D is ambiguous. Between the trimmed V and J ends, which lost 6 bases and 8 bases, there was a span of 11 bases. The CDR3 contains 12 residues. Germline loops: CDR1 KGHSH, CDR2 LQKENI.

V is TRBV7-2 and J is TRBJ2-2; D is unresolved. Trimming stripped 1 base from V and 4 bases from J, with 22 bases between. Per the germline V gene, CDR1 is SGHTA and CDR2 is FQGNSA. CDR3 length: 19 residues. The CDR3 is CASSLDPSSTPGVTGELFF. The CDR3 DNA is TGTGCCAGCAGCTTAGATCCCTCTTCGACCCCCGGTGTCACCGGGGAGCTGTTTTTT.

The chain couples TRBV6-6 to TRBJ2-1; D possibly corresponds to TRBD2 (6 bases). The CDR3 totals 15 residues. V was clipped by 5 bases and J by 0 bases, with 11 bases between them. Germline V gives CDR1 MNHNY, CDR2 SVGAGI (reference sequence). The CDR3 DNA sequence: TGTGCCAGCAGTCTCACTAGCTCCTCCTACAATGAGCAGTTCTTC. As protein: CASSLTSSSYNEQFF.

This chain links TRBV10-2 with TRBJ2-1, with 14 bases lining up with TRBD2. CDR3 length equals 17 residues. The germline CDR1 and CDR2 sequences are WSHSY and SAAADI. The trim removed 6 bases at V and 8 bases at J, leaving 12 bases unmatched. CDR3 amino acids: CASRVTSGRGSAHEQFF. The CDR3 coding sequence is TGCGCCAGCAGAGTGACTAGCGGGAGGGGTAGCGCCCATGAGCAGTTCTTC.

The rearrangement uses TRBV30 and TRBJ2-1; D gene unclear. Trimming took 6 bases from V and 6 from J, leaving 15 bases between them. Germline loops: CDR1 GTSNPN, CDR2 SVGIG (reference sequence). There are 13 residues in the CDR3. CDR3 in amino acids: CACNRPLLNEQFF. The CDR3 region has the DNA TGTGCCTGCAACAGACCCCTACTCAATGAGCAGTTCTTC.

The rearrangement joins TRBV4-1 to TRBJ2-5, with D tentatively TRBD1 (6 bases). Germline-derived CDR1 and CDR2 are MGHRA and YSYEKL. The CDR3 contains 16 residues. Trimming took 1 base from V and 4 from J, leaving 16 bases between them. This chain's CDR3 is CASSQADSGVGETQYF. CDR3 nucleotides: TGCGCCAGCAGCCAAGCGGACAGTGGGGTGGGAGAGACCCAGTACTTC.

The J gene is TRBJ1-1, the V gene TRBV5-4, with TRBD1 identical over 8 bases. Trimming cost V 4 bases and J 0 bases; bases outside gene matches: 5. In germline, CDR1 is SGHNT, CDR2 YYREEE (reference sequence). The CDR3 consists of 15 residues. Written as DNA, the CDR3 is TGTGCCAGCAGCATCCCAGGGGGCTTGAACACTGAAGCTTTCTTT. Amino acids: CASSIPGGLNTEAFF.

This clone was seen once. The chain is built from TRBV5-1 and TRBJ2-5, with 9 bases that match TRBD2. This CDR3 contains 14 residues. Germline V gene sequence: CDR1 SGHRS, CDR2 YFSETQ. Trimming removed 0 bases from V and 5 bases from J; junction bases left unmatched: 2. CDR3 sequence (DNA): TGCGCCAGCAGCTTGGGACTAGCGGCGGAGACCCAGTACTTC. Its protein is CASSLGLAAETQYF.

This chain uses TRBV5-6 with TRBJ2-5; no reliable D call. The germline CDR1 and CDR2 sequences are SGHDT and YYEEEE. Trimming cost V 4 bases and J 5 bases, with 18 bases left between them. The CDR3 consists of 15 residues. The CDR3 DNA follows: TGTGCCAGCAGCCCGACCGTAGGGCGTCTCGAGACCCAGTACTTC. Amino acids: CASSPTVGRLETQYF.

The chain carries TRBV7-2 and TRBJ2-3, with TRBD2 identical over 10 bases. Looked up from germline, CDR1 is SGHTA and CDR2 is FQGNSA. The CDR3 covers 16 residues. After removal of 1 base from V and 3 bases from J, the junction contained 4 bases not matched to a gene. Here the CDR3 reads CASSLELAGLTDTQYF. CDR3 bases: TGTGCCAGCAGCTTAGAACTAGCGGGACTAACAGATACGCAGTATTTT.

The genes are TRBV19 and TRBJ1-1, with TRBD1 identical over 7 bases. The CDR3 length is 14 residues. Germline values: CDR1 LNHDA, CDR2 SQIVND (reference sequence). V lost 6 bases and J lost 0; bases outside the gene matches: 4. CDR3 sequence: CASSTGVMNTEAFF. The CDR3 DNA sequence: TGTGCCAGTAGCACAGGGGTAATGAACACTGAAGCTTTCTTT.

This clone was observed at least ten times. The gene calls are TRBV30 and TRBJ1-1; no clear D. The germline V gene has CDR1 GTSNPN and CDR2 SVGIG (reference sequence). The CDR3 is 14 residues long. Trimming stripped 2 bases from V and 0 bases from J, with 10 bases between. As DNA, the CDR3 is TGTGCCTGGAGTACTGGGGTCTTGAACACTGAAGCTTTCTTT. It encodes CAWSTGVLNTEAFF.

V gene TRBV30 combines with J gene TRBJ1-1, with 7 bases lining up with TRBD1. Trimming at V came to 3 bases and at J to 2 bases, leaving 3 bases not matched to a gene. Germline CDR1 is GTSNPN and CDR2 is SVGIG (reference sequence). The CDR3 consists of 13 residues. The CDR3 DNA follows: TGTGCCTGGAGCCGGACAGGAAACACTGAAGCTTTCTTT. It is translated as CAWSRTGNTEAFF.

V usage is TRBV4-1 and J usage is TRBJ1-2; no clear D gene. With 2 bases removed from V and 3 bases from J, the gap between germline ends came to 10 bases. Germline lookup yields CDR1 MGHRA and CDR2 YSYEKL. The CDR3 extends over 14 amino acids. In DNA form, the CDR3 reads TGCGCCAGCAGCCAACCTTTTGGGGACTATGGCTACACCTTC. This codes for CASSQPFGDYGYTF.

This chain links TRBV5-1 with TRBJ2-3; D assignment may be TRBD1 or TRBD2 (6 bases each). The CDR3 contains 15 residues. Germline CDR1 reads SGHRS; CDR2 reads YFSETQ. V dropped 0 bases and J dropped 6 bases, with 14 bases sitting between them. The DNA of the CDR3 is TGCGCCAGCAGCTTGGGCACCCTAGGGGGGGATACGCAGTATTTT. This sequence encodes CASSLGTLGGDTQYF.

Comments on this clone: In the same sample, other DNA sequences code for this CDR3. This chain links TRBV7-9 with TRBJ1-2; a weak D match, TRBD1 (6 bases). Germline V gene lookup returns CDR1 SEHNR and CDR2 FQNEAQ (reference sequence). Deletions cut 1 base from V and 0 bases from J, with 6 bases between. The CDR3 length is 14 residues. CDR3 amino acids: CASSLGTANYGYTF. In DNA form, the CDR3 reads TGTGCCAGCAGCTTAGGGACAGCTAACTATGGCTACACCTTC.